The 23 T cell receptor beta chains below were found in one sample sequenced in a study of blood T cells in healthy people across ages. Sample-barcoded 5' priming and a J-beta primer mix drove a second PCR of roughly 6 to 12 cycles. TCRdb called the 5' RACE reads again in MiXCR, with one record for every CDR3 protein. This table has around 670,000 distinct CDR3 sequences, around 31% appearing once. Sequenced sample: blood. Source of these receptors: a woman aged 80 or older in good health.

The chain links TRBV20-1 to TRBJ2-7; TRBD1 agrees at 8 bases. This CDR3 contains 14 residues. With V trimmed by 1 base and J by 2 bases, 4 bases remained unmatched. Germline CDR1 is DFQATT and CDR2 is SNEGSKA (reference sequence). This chain's CDR3 is CSARALDRAYEQYF. In DNA, the CDR3 is TGCAGTGCTAGAGCATTGGACAGGGCCTACGAGCAGTACTTC.

This clonotype was recorded many times. This rearrangement joins TRBV29-1 to TRBJ1-1; perhaps TRBD1 as D (5 bases). Trimming removed 4 bases from V and 6 bases from J, with 12 bases in between. The CDR3 contains 12 residues. Per the germline V gene, CDR1 is SQVTM and CDR2 is ANQGSEA. The CDR3 spells CSVVHVGAEAFF. The CDR3 coding sequence is TGCAGCGTTGTACACGTGGGGGCTGAAGCTTTCTTT.

This clonotype occurred many times. V is TRBV7-2 and J is TRBJ1-2; TRBD1 matches 9 bases. Germline trimming cut 5 bases from V and 7 bases from J; bases unmatched to any gene: 5. Germline V gives CDR1 SGHTA, CDR2 FQGNSA. This CDR3 contains 13 residues. CDR3: CASSGQGPAGYTF. CDR3 bases: TGTGCCAGCAGCGGACAGGGGCCCGCTGGCTACACCTTC.

This clonotype was recorded many times. The rearrangement joins TRBV7-3 to TRBJ2-1; D unclear. Trimming pared 5 bases from V and 9 bases from J, leaving 11 bases between. The CDR3 has 12 residues. The germline V gene has CDR1 SGHTA and CDR2 FQGTGA. CDR3 bases: TGTGCCAGCAGCCCGCCGGGTATTGAGCAGTTCTTC. Its translation: CASSPPGIEQFF.

V and J are TRBV30 and TRBJ1-5; TRBD1 might be the D (6 bases). Per germline, CDR1 GTSNPN and CDR2 SVGIG (reference sequence). The CDR3 is 14 amino acids. Trimming shortened V by 8 bases and J by 6 bases, and 20 bases separated the two germline ends. CDR3 protein: CAGGAGGQTQPQHF. The CDR3 bases are TGTGCCGGAGGGGCGGGGGGCCAGACTCAGCCCCAGCATTTT.

Remarks on this clonotype: At one boundary the junction diverges from the germline segment, which might be a read error. V is TRBV7-8 and J is TRBJ2-7, with D possibly being TRBD1 (6 bases). CDR3 length: 15 amino acids. The germline gives CDR1 SGHVS, CDR2 FQNEAQ. This CDR3 reads CASSSGVISSYEQYF. The CDR3 DNA reads as TGCGCCAGCAGCTCAGGGGTTATCAGCTCCTACGAGCAGTACTTC.

V and J are TRBV24-1 and TRBJ2-4, with no clear D. Trimming removed 7 bases from V and 5 bases from J, with 11 bases in between. Per the germline V gene, CDR1 is KGHDR and CDR2 is SFDVKD. The CDR3 contains 13 residues. The CDR3 region has the DNA TGTGCCACCAGCACTCCAAAGGAAAACATTCAGTACTTC. It specifies CATSTPKENIQYF.

The rearrangement links TRBV20-1 to TRBJ1-1; weak D call: TRBD1 (5 bases). The germline V and J ends were trimmed by 0 bases and 5 bases, with 19 bases remaining between them. The CDR3 covers 16 residues. The V gene's germline CDR1 is DFQATT and CDR2 SNEGSKA (reference sequence). The CDR3 region has the DNA TGCAGTGCTAGAGATCGGAAAACCTACCCAGGGACTGAAGCTTTCTTT. This sequence encodes CSARDRKTYPGTEAFF.

This clonotype was detected a few times. This may come from a read error, since a much larger clone is one base off. The gene calls are TRBV4-3 and TRBJ2-1, with 8 positions matching TRBD1. V lost 6 bases, J lost 10 bases, and 8 bases stayed unmatched. The germline CDR1 and CDR2 sequences are LGHNA and YSLEER. The CDR3 spans 13 residues. The CDR3 coding sequence is TGCGCCAGCAGTGCAACAGGGGGTGACGAGCAGTTCTTC. Residues: CASSATGGDEQFF.

The rearrangement joins TRBV25-1 to TRBJ1-2, with TRBD1 identical over 8 bases. This CDR3 region has 14 residues. Trimming took 3 bases from V and 3 from J; bases not matched to a gene: 3. Germline V gives CDR1 MGHDK, CDR2 SYGVNS. CDR3 in DNA: TGTGCCAGCAGTGACAGGGGGCGTCACTATGGCTACACCTTC. Protein: CASSDRGRHYGYTF.

This clonotype was seen more than once but under ten times. The rearrangement uses TRBV6-5 and TRBJ1-6; no clear D. This CDR3 is built from 15 residues. The V gene lost 9 bases and the J gene lost 7 bases, with 19 bases spanning the gap. Germline V gene data show CDR1 as MNHEY and CDR2 as SVGAGI. The CDR3 nucleotides read TGTGCCAGGGGCATCCTATCCTCTCGGAATTCACCCCTCCACTTT. Encoded protein: CARGILSSRNSPLHF.

This clonotype has at least ten counts. V is TRBV20-1 and J is TRBJ2-3; 9 positions agree with TRBD2. The V gene end was trimmed by 3 bases and the J gene end by 6 bases; junction bases not matched to a gene: 10. CDR1 is DFQATT and CDR2 is SNEGSKA in the germline V gene (reference sequence). This CDR3 spans 15 amino acids. The CDR3 DNA is TGCAGTGCTAGTTCCCTAGCGGGGTATCACGATACGCAGTATTTT. It is translated as CSASSLAGYHDTQYF.

This clonotype came up many times. The chain joins TRBV30 to TRBJ2-3; TRBD2 matches 11 bases. This CDR3 spans 15 amino acids. V lost 2 bases and J lost 3; bases outside the gene matches: 4. Germline values: CDR1 GTSNPN, CDR2 SVGIG (reference sequence). As DNA, the CDR3 is TGTGCCTGGAGTATGCTAGCGGGGGGAACAGATACGCAGTATTTT. As protein: CAWSMLAGGTDTQYF.

The sample holds a few counts of this clonotype. The chain joins TRBV5-1 to TRBJ1-2, with 10 bases fitting TRBD1. The germline V gene encodes CDR1 SGHRS and CDR2 YFSETQ. Trimming cost V 4 bases and J 10 bases; bases outside gene matches: 10. The CDR3 extends over 14 amino acids. CDR3 loop: CASSLLGQGSDYTF. CDR3 nucleotides: TGCGCCAGCAGCCTCCTGGGACAGGGGAGCGACTACACCTTC.

The sample holds a few counts of this clonotype. The rearrangement uses TRBV20-1 and TRBJ1-3; D call uncertain. The CDR3 has 12 residues. With 3 bases removed from V and 4 bases from J, the gap between germline ends came to 7 bases. Per germline, CDR1 DFQATT and CDR2 SNEGSKA (reference sequence). The CDR3 sequence is CSASSGGNTIYF. In DNA, the CDR3 is TGCAGTGCTAGTTCGGGGGGAAACACCATATATTTT.

Notes on this clonotype: A single base separates this from a much larger clone, so it may be a read error. The chain combines TRBV28 with TRBJ1-2; 7 bases are shared with TRBD1. The CDR3 has 12 residues. Germline CDR1 is MDHEN and CDR2 is SYDVKM. J lost 12 bases, V lost 11 bases, and 15 bases had no gene match. Here the CDR3 reads CACTLQQGGHTF. CDR3 bases: TGTGCCTGCACCCTCCAGCAGGGGGGCCACACCTTC.

This chain connects TRBV2 to TRBJ1-5; D possibly corresponds to TRBD1 (6 bases). V lost 1 base to trimming and J lost 3 bases, with 13 bases between them. Germline CDR1 reads SNHLY; CDR2 reads FYNNEI. The length of the CDR3 is 16 residues. The CDR3 nucleotides read TGTGCCAGCAGTGAAGAGACCCCAGGGGACAATCAGCCCCAGCATTTT. This gives the protein CASSEETPGDNQPQHF.

This clonotype was observed once. J is TRBJ2-1 and V is TRBV6-5; 9 bases match TRBD2. The CDR3 extends over 16 amino acids. Germline V gives CDR1 MNHEY, CDR2 SVGAGI. The V gene end was trimmed by 7 bases and the J gene end by 3 bases; junction bases not matched to a gene: 10. The CDR3 DNA follows: TGTGCCAGCACCCGTTGGGGCGGGGGGGTCTACAATGAGCAGTTCTTC. Amino acids: CASTRWGGGVYNEQFF.

This clonotype was seen a handful of times. The chain employs TRBV30 and TRBJ1-1; tentatively, D is TRBD1 (5 bases). Germline CDR1 GTSNPN, CDR2 SVGIG (reference sequence). The CDR3 contains 12 residues. Trimming pared 3 bases from V and 9 bases from J, leaving 14 bases between. DNA of the CDR3: TGTGCCTGGAGCCGTACCGCGGGGCAAGCTTTCTTT. This sequence encodes CAWSRTAGQAFF. The variable domain in full, with the rest retrieved from reference TRBV30 and TRBJ1-1, is SQTIHQWPATLVQPVGSPLSLECTVEGTSNPNLYWYRQAAGRGLQLLFYSVGIGQISSEVPQNLSASRPQDRQFILSSKKLLLSDSGFYLCAWSRTAGQAFFGQGTRLTVV.

This clonotype was picked up many times. CDR3 sequence reads: CASSSLDSGAVPQHF. CDR3 DNA sequence: TGTGCCAGCAGCTCACTGGACAGCGGGGCCGTCCCCCAGCATTTT. The rearrangement uses TRBV5-8 and TRBJ1-5; a weak D match, TRBD1 (6 bases). Germline assignment: CDR1 SGHTS and CDR2 YDEGEE. CDR3 length: 15 amino acids. V dropped 3 bases and J dropped 10 bases, with 20 bases sitting between them.

This clonotype was seen many times. CDR3 DNA sequence: TGTGCCTGGAGGGCCACCCTCCTAGCTTCCGAGCAGTACTTC. Protein: CAWRATLLASEQYF. The rearrangement links TRBV30 to TRBJ2-7; perhaps TRBD2 as D (5 bases). CDR3 length equals 14 residues. In germline, CDR1 is GTSNPN, CDR2 SVGIG (reference sequence). V lost 3 bases, J lost 6 bases, and 18 bases lay in between.

This clonotype occurred many times. The chain uses TRBV4-1 and TRBJ2-7; D remains unclear. This CDR3 comprises 13 residues. Germline V gene lookup returns CDR1 MGHRA and CDR2 YSYEKL. Trimming left V 0 bases short and J 7 bases short, with 10 bases between. This CDR3 is CASSQDDLGEQYF. CDR3 sequence (DNA): TGCGCCAGCAGCCAAGATGATCTAGGGGAGCAGTACTTC.

The table lists this clonotype with many counts. V and J are TRBV18 and TRBJ1-5; D is undetermined. Germline V gene sequence: CDR1 KGHSH, CDR2 LQKENI. V lost 6 bases, J lost 0 bases, and 12 bases lay in between. The CDR3 extends over 15 amino acids. The CDR3 here is CASSPAGFSNQPQHF. The CDR3 region has the DNA TGTGCCAGCTCGCCTGCCGGGTTTAGCAATCAGCCCCAGCATTTT. The whole variable domain, remainder taken from reference TRBV18 and TRBJ1-5, is NAGVMQNPRHLVRRRGQEARLRCSPMKGHSHVYWYRQLPEEGLKFMVYLQKENIIDESGMPKERFSAEFPKEGPSILRIQQVVRGDSAAYFCASSPAGFSNQPQHFGDGTRLSIL.